This record concerns one T cell receptor (beta chain) sequence. The naive CD8 fraction comprised CD45RO-negative cells positively selected for CCR7 and excluded terminally differentiated effector memory CD45RA+ cells. The CDR3 runs to 16 residues. The V and J ends lost 3 bases and 7 bases, in that order; junction bases with no gene match: 12. CDR1 and CDR2 (germline): ENHRY, SYGVKD. This sample is part of a study of shared clonotypes between healthy human individuals. The data were produced by immunoSEQ multiplex PCR, yet TCRdb's version contains in-frame clones alone and is incomplete. This table holds almost 700,000 clones, about 90% found once.

The chain combines TRBV10-3 with TRBJ2-3; 8 positions match TRBD2. The sample comprised naive CD8+ T cells sorted from blood. The clonotype was recovered from a man younger than 45 in good health. CDR3: CAISDPGLDLTNTQYF. The CDR3 nucleotides read TGTGCCATCAGTGACCCGGGACTAGACCTCACGAATACGCAGTATTTT.